Described below is a single T cell receptor beta chain sequence and its context. The antigen is undetermined. This sample is drawn from a study of T cell responses to AZD1222 COVID-19 vaccine. Study conclusions and caveats: Among AZD1222 vaccinees, only 5 to 7 were seropositive at baseline. Among the donors, most were white British and more were female, and clonal diversity was possibly underestimated. No day 14 peak samples; only post-peak repertoires were characterized.

Sequencing used immunoSEQ multiplex PCR; TCRdb keeps in-frame clones, though not all of them. The data contain approximately 130,000 clones, 90% to 95% of them singletons. The CDR3 is made up of 15 amino acids. The ends lost 4 bases at V and 6 bases at J; junction bases unmatched: 9. Germline V gives CDR1 MDHEN, CDR2 SYDVKM. Source: peripheral blood, taken on day 0 of AZD1222 vaccination. The clonotype originates from an adult in good health. The chain employs TRBV28 and TRBJ2-1, with 7 bases aligning to TRBD2. CDR3 sequence: CASSSEKREFNEQFF. In DNA, the CDR3 is TGTGCCAGCAGTTCCGAGAAGCGGGAATTCAATGAGCAGTTCTTC.